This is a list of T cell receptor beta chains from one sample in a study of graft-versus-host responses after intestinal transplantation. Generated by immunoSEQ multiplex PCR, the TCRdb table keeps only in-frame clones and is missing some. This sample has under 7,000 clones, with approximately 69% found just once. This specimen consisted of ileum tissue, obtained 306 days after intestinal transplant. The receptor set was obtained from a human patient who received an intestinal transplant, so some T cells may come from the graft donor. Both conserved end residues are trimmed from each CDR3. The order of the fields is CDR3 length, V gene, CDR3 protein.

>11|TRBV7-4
ASSLAGTYGYT
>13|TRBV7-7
ASSTRVSSYNEQF
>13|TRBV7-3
ASSPQGAITGELF
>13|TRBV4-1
ASSQDSGTSDTQY
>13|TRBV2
ASRLRDGSGNTIY
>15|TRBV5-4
ASSPGGGGRGYNEQF
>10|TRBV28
ASTDSNQPQH
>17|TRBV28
ASSPGLAGGPESQETQY
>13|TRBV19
ASKLSRASTDTQY
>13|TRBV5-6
ASSLYGPNTGELF
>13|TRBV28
ASTRLARGAETQY
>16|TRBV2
ASSEADSGGRPYNEQF
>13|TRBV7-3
ASSIGQGGTYEQY
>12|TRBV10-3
ALSSGSLADTQY
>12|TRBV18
ASSPAGGYYEQY
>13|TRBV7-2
ASSSSDRGDHEQY
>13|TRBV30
AWGLAGSGANVLT
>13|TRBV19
ASSIISGNDDEQY
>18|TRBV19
ASSIDHLSGTSGSSYEQY
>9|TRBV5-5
ASSLGIEQY
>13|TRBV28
ASSLDRIVGNTIY
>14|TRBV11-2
ASSSLASGKLYEQY
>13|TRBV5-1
ASSLDQGERDGYT
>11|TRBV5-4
ASSQDWGNEQF
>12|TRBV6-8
ASTPLGFNEKLF
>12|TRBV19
ASSTNRGNTEAF